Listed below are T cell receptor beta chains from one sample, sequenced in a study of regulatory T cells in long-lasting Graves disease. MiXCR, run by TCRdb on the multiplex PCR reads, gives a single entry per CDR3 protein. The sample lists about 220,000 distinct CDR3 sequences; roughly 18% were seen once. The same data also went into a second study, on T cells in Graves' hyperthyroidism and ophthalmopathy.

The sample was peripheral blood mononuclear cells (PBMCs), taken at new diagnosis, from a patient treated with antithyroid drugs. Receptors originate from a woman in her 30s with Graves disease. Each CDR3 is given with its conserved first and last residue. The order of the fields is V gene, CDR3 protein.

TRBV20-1,CSAFGQKTEAFF
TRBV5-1,CASSWQNNEKLFF
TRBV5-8,CASRRRGTGRTEAFF
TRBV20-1,CSARTGDGTPYEQYF
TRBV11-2,CASSLGGGRFTEAFF
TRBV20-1,CSALRLGGGPSYEQYF
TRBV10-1,CASSESRTALWAGELFF
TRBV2,CASSVFRTGGTEAFF
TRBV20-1,CSAARGLNTEAFF
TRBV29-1,CSVFGGAREKLFF
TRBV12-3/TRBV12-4,CASGRGQGLDEQYF
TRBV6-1,CASRPSVGELFF
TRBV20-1,CSANRPGLAQETQYF
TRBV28,CASTFKFQPLAWVNTEAFF
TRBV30,CAWSFWDRGNEQYF
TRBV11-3,CASSLGTAGPYNEQFF
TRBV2,CASSEQGHSNQPQHF
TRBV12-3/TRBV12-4,CASSPTSATGELFF
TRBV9,CASSDRGLGTGELFF
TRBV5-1,CASSPHGMLNTEAFF
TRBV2,CASSRRTSASSYNEQFF
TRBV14,CASSLNSGLGEQFF
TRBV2,CASSEVRAGGRETQYF
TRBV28,CASSLEEGQGAYQPQHF
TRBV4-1,CASSQGEGRNYGYTF
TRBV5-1,CASSLVPGKNTEAFF
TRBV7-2,CASSLQTGTGQPQHF
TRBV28,CASSLAGRTGNTIYF
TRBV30,CAWGSMNTEAFF